A single T cell receptor (beta chain) is shown here with its context. This clonotype was counted only a few times. It lacks a known antigen. It has no much larger one-base neighbor in the sample; base qualities were not kept. V was cut back by 4 bases and J by 0 bases, leaving a gap of 10 bases between them. From its cysteine to its phenylalanine, the CDR3 spans 15 amino acids. Only the CDR3 region is kept as DNA, spanning 45 bases read in frame from base 1. For CDR1 and CDR2, the germline V gene lists SGDLS and YYNGEE. The source of the sample is a study of blood T cells in healthy people across ages (dated by TCRdb to the mid-2010s). The study in broad terms: In model experiments, template switching captured roughly one uniquely barcoded TCR beta cDNA molecule for every two T cells. To avoid experimental bias, donors of different ages were spread randomly across the sequencing lanes. The study analyzed two additional independent replicas of 1 million unique cDNA reads from the same blood draw for two donors, one aged 18 to 29 and one aged 80 or older. Using deep sequencing normalized with unique cDNA molecular identifiers, the study measured how TCR beta repertoire diversity changes with age. Donors were grouped into four age groups: young (average about 15 years), middle-aged (approximately 41), aged (about 59) and long-lived (just over 80).

Receptor amplification or capture employed 5' RACE. The sample was run on an Illumina HiSeq 2500. The second PCR ran for about 6 to 12 cycles and used a J-beta primer mix along with a sample-barcoded 5' primer. Each TCR beta cDNA molecule received a unique molecular identifier from a template-switch 5' adaptor carrying 12 random nucleotides. Each sample yielded at least 2.5 million CDR3-containing paired-end reads. First-strand cDNA was synthesized from all RNA with the Mint cDNA synthesis kit, primed by a TRBC-specific oligonucleotide. Following uracil-DNA glycosylase treatment, all cDNA underwent a first 18-cycle PCR with the universal primers M1SS and BC2_uni_R. Concerning the study's data processing: Normalization of each sample was performed by random selection of 1 million high-quality reads, each carrying a distinct molecular identifier. Instead of being binned into consensus sequences, reads that shared molecular identifiers were thrown out. MiTCR, with a Q25 quality threshold and the strictest error-elimination algorithm, was used for CDR3 identification, clonotype clustering and error correction. A nonparametric unseen species model using Euler transformation provided a lower-bound estimate of total TCR beta diversity. TCRdb reanalyzed the raw reads on its own, using fastp at Q25 for trimming and MiXCR for clone calling, and kept in-frame beta chains. Merged by CDR3 protein, the rows form single entries marked with the most common genes and DNA. TCRdb's processing, not the authors' own work, is the source of the V and J calls. The sample table lists 650,000 to 1,000,000 distinct CDR3 sequences, roughly 40% of them with a count of one. Clones ranked in the top ten supply 10% to 15% of the sample.

Broad study findings and their caveats: Conclusive comparison of naive and antigen-experienced compartments was prevented by the profiling of bulk unsorted PBMCs. Estimates of total diversity based on one million sequenced T cells were regarded as lower bounds and as underestimates. There was a strong correlation between observed TCR beta diversity and the percentage of naive T cells measured by flow cytometry. Observed TCR beta diversity per million T cells fell roughly linearly with age, and a significant reduction was already apparent by age about 43. The long-lived group showed more naive CD4+ T cells, fewer expanded clones and increased TCR diversity than the aged group, suggesting age selection. Because the CMV infection status of the donors was unknown, age-related changes in expanded clonotypes may potentially have been confounded.

The donors were roughly 39 Caucasian individuals from Russia, aged roughly 6 to 90 years, who were systemically healthy. Each donor gave about 9.2 milliliters of peripheral blood, drawn into EDTA-treated Vacutainer tubes. Ficoll-Paque density-gradient centrifugation was used to isolate PBMCs, with at least 6.5 million obtained per sample. Trizol reagent was used to extract total RNA from the PBMCs, yielding at least 5 micrograms per sample. For every donor, an aliquot of PBMCs went through flow cytometry to measure the percentages of naive CD45RAhigh/CD27high T cells. Sequenced input: blood. The rearrangement combines TRBV9 with TRBJ1-4, with the D gene call left open. The source of this sequence is a man between 18 and 35 years old in good health. The base sequence is TGTGCCAGCAGCACCCGAGCCTCAACTAATGAAAAACTGTTTTTT. Its protein product is CASSTRASTNEKLFF.